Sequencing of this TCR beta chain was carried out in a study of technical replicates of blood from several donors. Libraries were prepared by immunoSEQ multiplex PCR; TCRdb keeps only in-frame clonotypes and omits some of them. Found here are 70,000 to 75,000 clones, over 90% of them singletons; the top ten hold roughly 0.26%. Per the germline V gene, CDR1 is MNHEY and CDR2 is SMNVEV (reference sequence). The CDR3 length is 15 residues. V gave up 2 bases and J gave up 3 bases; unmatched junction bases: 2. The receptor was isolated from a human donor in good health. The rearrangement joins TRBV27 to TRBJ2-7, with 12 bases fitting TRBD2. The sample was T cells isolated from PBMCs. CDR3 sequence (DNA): TGTGCCAGCAGTTTACTAGCGGGGGGGCACTACGAGCAGTACTTC. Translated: CASSLLAGGHYEQYF.